These 20 T cell receptor beta chains came from one sample sequenced in a study of blood T cell repertoires in COVID-19. Data came from immunoSEQ multiplex PCR; TCRdb stores just in-frame clones and leaves some out. The profile shows hundreds of thousands of clones, about nine tenths of them singletons. Input material: peripheral blood. The origin of the receptors is a man aged 55-75 years who had recovered from COVID-19.

This sequence joins TRBV6-5 and TRBJ2-7; 12 bases are shared with TRBD1. Per the germline V gene, CDR1 is MNHEY and CDR2 is SVGAGI. CDR3 length: 15 amino acids. The ends lost 6 bases at V and 4 bases at J; junction bases unmatched: 7. The CDR3 loop reads CASRKGQGASYEQYF. CDR3 DNA: TGTGCCAGCAGAAAGGGACAGGGGGCGAGTTACGAGCAGTACTTC.

In this sample, this clone turned up a few times. CDR3 amino acids: CASSQSGYTEAFF. The CDR3 region has the DNA TGTGCCAGCAGCCAAAGCGGGTACACTGAAGCTTTCTTT. The rearrangement links TRBV3-1 (or the pseudogene TRBV3-2) to TRBJ1-1; D gene unclear. Trimming removed 2 bases from V and 3 bases from J, with 7 bases in between. Germline CDR1 is LGHDT and CDR2 is YNNKEL (reference sequence). The CDR3 runs 13 residues.

The V gene is TRBV7-3, the J gene TRBJ2-1; 11 bases align to TRBD2. V lost 5 bases to trimming and J lost 2 bases; unmatched junction nucleotides: 2. Germline V CDR1 and CDR2: SGHTA, FQGTGA. This CDR3 is 15 amino acids long. The CDR3 DNA is TGTGCCAGCAGCCTACTAGCGGGGGCCTACAATGAGCAGTTCTTC. As protein: CASSLLAGAYNEQFF. Looking up the rest from reference TRBV7-3 and TRBJ2-1 gives the full variable domain: GAGVSQTPSNKVTEKGKYVELRCDPISGHTALYWYRQSLGQGPEFLIYFQGTGAADDSGLPNDRFFAVRPEGSVSTLKIQRTERGDSAVYLCASSLLAGAYNEQFFGPGTRLTVL.

The chain uses TRBV6-2 or TRBV6-3 and TRBJ2-7, with 15 bases lining up with TRBD2. In germline, CDR1 is MNHEY, CDR2 SVGEGT. There are 21 residues in the CDR3. V lost 4 bases to trimming and J lost 1 base; unmatched junction nucleotides: 17. The CDR3 region has the DNA TGTGCCAGCAGTTGGGCTCCCCCGGGACTAGCGGGAGGTCTTTTTTCCTACGAGCAGTACTTC. Translating gives CASSWAPPGLAGGLFSYEQYF.

This clone turned up a few times. The chain combines TRBV19 with TRBJ1-5, with TRBD1 matching over 8 bases. This CDR3 is 13 amino acids long. Germline CDR1 is LNHDA and CDR2 is SQIVND (reference sequence). V lost 6 bases, J lost 5 bases, and 3 bases stayed unmatched. This CDR3 reads CASRDREHQPQHF. CDR3 nucleotides: TGTGCCAGTAGGGACAGGGAGCATCAGCCCCAGCATTTT.

The V and J genes are TRBV19 and TRBJ2-6; 10 nucleotides agree with TRBD1. Per germline, CDR1 LNHDA and CDR2 SQIVND (reference sequence). With 3 bases clipped from V and 1 base from J, the junction kept 15 bases outside the gene matches. This CDR3 is built from 21 residues. This CDR3 reads CASSILPGQGNSRSGANVLTF. CDR3 nucleotides: TGTGCCAGTAGTATTCTCCCGGGACAGGGGAACTCTCGGTCTGGGGCCAACGTCCTGACTTTC.

This clone has just one count. The CDR3 sequence is CASSFKAGYNEQFF. In DNA, the CDR3 is TGTGCCAGCAGTTTCAAGGCGGGGTACAATGAGCAGTTCTTC. This chain connects TRBV27 to TRBJ2-1, with D tentatively TRBD2 (6 bases). Trimming removed 3 bases at V and 4 bases at J, with 10 bases between. Germline V CDR1 and CDR2: MNHEY, SMNVEV (reference sequence). The length of the CDR3 is 14 residues.

The sample holds a few counts of this clone. The genes are TRBV21-1 and TRBJ2-7; the table calls TRBD1, which could not be checked here. TRBV21-1 is given as a pseudogene. The CDR3 is made up of 15 amino acids. In DNA form, the CDR3 reads TGTGCCAGCAGCAAAGTTTGGGACAGCACCTACGAGCAGTACTTC. This gives the protein CASSKVWDSTYEQYF.

The chain joins TRBV5-6 to TRBJ2-3; TRBD1 is a possible D gene (6 bases). Germline CDR1 reads SGHDT; CDR2 reads YYEEEE. The length of the CDR3 is 15 residues. V was pared by 0 bases and J by 3 bases, with 11 bases between. The CDR3 DNA reads as TGTGCCAGCAGCTTGGCAGGCCAGGGGACAGATACGCAGTATTTT. Translating it yields CASSLAGQGTDTQYF.

A word on this clone: The same CDR3 also results from other DNA sequences found in this sample. V and J are TRBV15 and TRBJ2-2, with D possibly TRBD2 on 7 matching bases. In germline, CDR1 is LNHNV, CDR2 YYDKDF (reference sequence). The CDR3 consists of 15 residues. V lost 3 bases, J lost 5 bases, and 13 bases lay in between. CDR3 DNA: TGTGCCACCAGCAGGGGGGGGCTGAGTACCGGGGAGCTGTTTTTT. Protein sequence: CATSRGGLSTGELFF. The full variable domain, completed using reference TRBV15 and TRBJ2-2, is DAMVIQNPRYQVTQFGKPVTLSCSQTLNHNVMYWYQQKSSQAPKLLFHYYDKDFNNEADTPDNFQSRRPNTSFCFLDIRSPGLGDTAMYLCATSRGGLSTGELFFGEGSRLTVL.

V gene TRBV7-2 combines with J gene TRBJ2-7; 13 nucleotides agree with TRBD2. V gave up 4 bases and J gave up 6 bases; unmatched junction bases: 6. CDR1 is SGHTA and CDR2 is FQGNSA in the germline V gene. The CDR3 spans 15 residues. CDR3 residues: CASSWGTSGALEQYF. In nucleotides, the CDR3 is TGTGCCAGCAGCTGGGGGACTAGCGGGGCGCTCGAGCAGTACTTC. Variable domain in full (rest from reference TRBV7-2 and TRBJ2-7): GAGVSQSPSNKVTEKGKDVELRCDPISGHTALYWYRQSLGQGLEFLIYFQGNSAPDKSGLPSDRFSAERTGGSVSTLTIQRTQQEDSAVYLCASSWGTSGALEQYFGPGTRLTVT.

CDR3 DNA sequence: TGTGCCAGCGCCTTACTAGCTACCGAGACCCAGTACTTC. Amino acids: CASALLATETQYF. The chain carries TRBV7-3 and TRBJ2-5, with D perhaps TRBD2 (6 bases). Trimming took 8 bases from V and 5 from J, leaving 15 bases between them. Germline loops: CDR1 SGHTA, CDR2 FQGTGA. This CDR3 comprises 13 residues.

This clone was recorded a few times. The gene calls are TRBV7-9 and TRBJ1-3, with TRBD1 as a possible D gene (6 bases). Trimming took 7 bases from V and 3 from J, leaving 13 bases between them. The germline gives CDR1 SEHNR, CDR2 FQNEAQ (reference sequence). The CDR3 sequence is 14 residues long. The CDR3 coding sequence is TGTGCCAGCAACCGACAGGAAGGTGGAAACACCATATATTTT. Translating gives CASNRQEGGNTIYF.

The V and J genes are TRBV3-1 (or the pseudogene TRBV3-2) and TRBJ2-3; 9 bases map to TRBD2. This CDR3 has 18 amino acids. Germline-derived CDR1 and CDR2 are LGHDT and YNNKEL (reference sequence). V lost 4 bases to trimming and J lost 0 bases; unmatched junction nucleotides: 11. This CDR3 is CASSPGGGGASSTDTQYF. The CDR3, as DNA: TGTGCCAGCAGCCCTGGGGGCGGGGGGGCCTCTAGCACAGATACGCAGTATTTT.

J is TRBJ1-1 and V is TRBV28; TRBD1 agrees at 7 bases. The junction had 9 bases not matched to a gene; V was cut back by 7 bases and J by 4 bases. Germline CDR1 and CDR2: MDHEN and SYDVKM. The CDR3 has 14 residues. CDR3 DNA: TGTGCCAGCAACACACAGGGGAGGACCACTGAAGCTTTCTTT. It encodes CASNTQGRTTEAFF.

The CDR3 sequence: CASSTVGSLSYEQYF. CDR3 nucleotide sequence: TGCGCCAGCAGCACAGTGGGGAGCCTCTCCTACGAGCAGTACTTC. The chain uses TRBV5-1 and TRBJ2-7; a possible D gene is TRBD2 (5 bases). The V gene's germline CDR1 is SGHRS and CDR2 YFSETQ. V dropped 4 bases and J dropped 0 bases, with 14 bases sitting between them. The CDR3 has 15 amino acids.

V is TRBV28 and J is TRBJ1-2; 7 nucleotides line up with TRBD1. V lost 6 bases, J lost 7 bases, and 8 bases stayed unmatched. Germline loops: CDR1 MDHEN, CDR2 SYDVKM. The CDR3 has 13 amino acids. The chain's CDR3 is CASRPDRVGGYTF. For the CDR3, the DNA is TGTGCCAGCAGACCCGACAGGGTTGGTGGCTACACCTTC.

The rearrangement links TRBV7-8 to TRBJ1-1; D remains unclear. V shed 10 bases and J shed 5 bases, with 8 bases lying between them. CDR1 is SGHVS and CDR2 is FQNEAQ in the germline V gene. The length of the CDR3 is 10 residues. The CDR3 protein is CATSRTEAFF. The CDR3 DNA reads as TGTGCCACGAGTCGGACTGAAGCTTTCTTT.

The chain uses TRBV4-3 and TRBJ2-2; 7 nucleotides match TRBD1. Germline CDR1 and CDR2: LGHNA and YSLEER. The V segment lost 4 bases and the J segment 8 bases; nucleotides outside the gene matches: 10. There are 15 residues in the CDR3. The CDR3 is CASSRGDSSTGELFF. In DNA, the CDR3 is TGCGCCAGCAGCCGAGGGGACAGCAGCACGGGGGAGCTGTTTTTT.

The CDR3 region has the DNA TGTGCCAGCAGCCAAGATACGAGGACAGGGGGCGAAGATACGCAGTATTTT. Encoded protein: CASSQDTRTGGEDTQYF. This sequence joins TRBV3-1 (or the pseudogene TRBV3-2) and TRBJ2-3; 11 nucleotides line up with TRBD1. Trimming at V came to 0 bases and at J to 5 bases, leaving 7 bases not matched to a gene. In germline, CDR1 is LGHDT, CDR2 YNNKEL (reference sequence). The CDR3 is made up of 17 amino acids.